These T cell receptor beta chains were read from a single sample in a study of T-cell reconstitution after alpha-beta-depleted transplantation in children. Via MiXCR, TCRdb re-called the PCR reads, giving one row per CDR3 protein. Among roughly 500,000 distinct CDR3 sequences, 12% were seen once, and the ten largest hold around 5.8%. This specimen was PBMCs from the stem cell graft donor, taken from the stem cell graft. These receptors were taken from a human donor who donated a stem cell graft to a child with combined immunodeficiency. Each CDR3 is given with its conserved first and last residue. D genes are given only for firm matches. A clone size is listed for some rows: how often the clone was seen (once, few, many), or a class if it is expanded.

v_call: TRBV11-2; d_call: TRBD1; j_call: TRBJ2-7; clone_size: NA; cdr3_aa: CASSSNEDSRGPSSYEQYF; cdr3_nt: TGTGCCAGCAGCTCGAACGAGGACAGCAGGGGGCCCAGCTCCTACGAGCAGTACTTC
v_call: TRBV25-1; d_call: NA; j_call: TRBJ2-7; clone_size: NA; cdr3_aa: CASSELKYGAEYF; cdr3_nt: TGTGCCAGCAGTGAATTAAAATACGGGGCCGAGTACTTC
v_call: TRBV6-2/TRBV6-3; d_call: NA; j_call: TRBJ1-5; clone_size: NA; cdr3_aa: CASSYPLGEPQHF; cdr3_nt: TGTGCCAGCAGTTACCCCCTTGGGGAGCCCCAGCATTTT
v_call: TRBV6-1; d_call: TRBD1; j_call: TRBJ1-2; clone_size: few; cdr3_aa: CASGTVHGYTF; cdr3_nt: TGTGCCAGCGGGACAGTTCATGGCTACACCTTC
v_call: TRBV20-1; d_call: NA; j_call: TRBJ2-3; clone_size: many; cdr3_aa: CSARSLADTQYF; cdr3_nt: TGCAGTGCTAGAAGTTTGGCAGATACGCAGTATTTT
v_call: TRBV11-2; d_call: NA; j_call: TRBJ1-4; clone_size: NA; cdr3_aa: CASSRRQTNEKLFF; cdr3_nt: TGTGCCAGCAGCCGTCGACAGACGAATGAAAAACTGTTTTTT
v_call: TRBV12-3/TRBV12-4; d_call: TRBD1; j_call: TRBJ1-6; clone_size: NA; cdr3_aa: CASSPGTGGWFWSSPLHF; cdr3_nt: TGTGCCAGCAGTCCCGGGACAGGGGGCTGGTTTTGGAGTTCACCCCTCCACTTT
v_call: TRBV5-5; d_call: NA; j_call: TRBJ2-7; clone_size: few; cdr3_aa: CASSGTRYYEQYF; cdr3_nt: TGTGCCAGCAGCGGGACTCGCTACTACGAGCAGTACTTC
v_call: TRBV15; d_call: TRBD2; j_call: TRBJ2-1; clone_size: few; cdr3_aa: CATSRDWVGRAVDEQFF; cdr3_nt: TGTGCCACCAGCAGAGATTGGGTGGGGAGGGCCGTCGATGAGCAGTTCTTC
v_call: TRBV9; d_call: TRBD2; j_call: TRBJ2-3; clone_size: NA; cdr3_aa: CASSAASGGGTDTQYF; cdr3_nt: TGTGCCAGCAGCGCTGCTAGCGGGGGGGGCACAGATACGCAGTATTTT
v_call: TRBV5-1; d_call: TRBD2; j_call: TRBJ2-1; clone_size: few; cdr3_aa: CASTPLAGGPYNEQFF; cdr3_nt: TGCGCCAGCACCCCACTAGCGGGAGGGCCCTACAATGAGCAGTTCTTC
v_call: TRBV10-2; d_call: NA; j_call: TRBJ2-7; clone_size: NA; cdr3_aa: CASSEAGSAEQYF; cdr3_nt: TGCGCCAGCAGTGAGGCGGGGTCCGCCGAGCAGTACTTC
v_call: TRBV12-3/TRBV12-4; d_call: NA; j_call: TRBJ2-7; clone_size: few; cdr3_aa: CASTRRDTSQQYF; cdr3_nt: TGTGCCAGCACTCGACGGGACACCAGCCAGCAGTACTTC
v_call: TRBV18; d_call: TRBD1; j_call: TRBJ1-1; clone_size: NA; cdr3_aa: CASSSGQGFFGFEAFF; cdr3_nt: TGTGCCAGCTCATCGGGACAGGGTTTTTTCGGTTTTGAAGCTTTCTTT
v_call: TRBV29-1; d_call: TRBD2; j_call: TRBJ2-3; clone_size: many; cdr3_aa: CSAGTSGVTDTQYF; cdr3_nt: TGCAGCGCCGGGACTAGCGGGGTCACAGATACGCAGTATTTT
v_call: TRBV6-1; d_call: NA; j_call: TRBJ1-2; clone_size: NA; cdr3_aa: CASRRTDRTNYGYTF; cdr3_nt: TGTGCCAGCAGAAGGACAGACCGCACTAACTATGGCTACACCTTC
v_call: TRBV7-2; d_call: NA; j_call: TRBJ2-2; clone_size: many; cdr3_aa: CASSLLVIAGELFF; cdr3_nt: TGTGCCAGCAGCTTACTTGTTATAGCCGGGGAGCTGTTTTTT
v_call: TRBV18; d_call: NA; j_call: TRBJ2-3; clone_size: few; cdr3_aa: CASHPLGTDTQYF; cdr3_nt: TGTGCCAGCCATCCATTGGGGACAGATACGCAGTATTTT
v_call: TRBV28; d_call: NA; j_call: TRBJ1-5; clone_size: many; cdr3_aa: CASRFVANQPQHF; cdr3_nt: TGTGCCAGCAGGTTCGTCGCCAATCAGCCCCAGCATTTT
v_call: TRBV6-1; d_call: NA; j_call: TRBJ1-5; clone_size: NA; cdr3_aa: CASTGTYIDQPQHF; cdr3_nt: TGTGCCAGCACCGGGACCTACATAGATCAGCCCCAGCATTTT
v_call: TRBV11-2; d_call: NA; j_call: TRBJ2-1; clone_size: many; cdr3_aa: CASSLVGGAGYNEQFF; cdr3_nt: TGTGCCAGCAGCTTAGTGGGGGGAGCCGGCTACAATGAGCAGTTCTTC
v_call: TRBV29-1; d_call: TRBD1; j_call: TRBJ2-1; clone_size: NA; cdr3_aa: CSVSQGAGAYNEQFF; cdr3_nt: TGCAGCGTCTCACAGGGGGCAGGAGCCTACAATGAGCAGTTCTTC
v_call: TRBV4-2; d_call: TRBD2; j_call: TRBJ2-3; clone_size: many; cdr3_aa: CASSQTSGGQNTQYF; cdr3_nt: TGTGCCAGCAGCCAAACAAGCGGGGGGCAAAATACGCAGTATTTT
v_call: TRBV7-3; d_call: TRBD1; j_call: TRBJ2-1; clone_size: NA; cdr3_aa: CASSLSGDREVNEQFF; cdr3_nt: TGTGCCAGCAGCTTAAGTGGGGACAGGGAGGTCAATGAGCAGTTCTTC
v_call: TRBV15; d_call: NA; j_call: TRBJ2-5; clone_size: few; cdr3_aa: CATSLTGLETQYF; cdr3_nt: TGTGCCACCTCCCTGACCGGGTTAGAGACCCAGTACTTC
v_call: TRBV29-1; d_call: TRBD1; j_call: TRBJ2-1; clone_size: many; cdr3_aa: CSVGRTGGNEQFF; cdr3_nt: TGCAGCGTGGGAAGGACAGGGGGCAATGAGCAGTTCTTC
v_call: TRBV11-2; d_call: NA; j_call: TRBJ2-3; clone_size: NA; cdr3_aa: CASSLGGAPSTDTQYF; cdr3_nt: TGTGCCAGCAGCTTAGGAGGGGCCCCTAGCACAGATACGCAGTATTTT
v_call: TRBV18; d_call: TRBD1; j_call: TRBJ2-7; clone_size: NA; cdr3_aa: CASSPLVGTGITYEQYF; cdr3_nt: TGTGCCAGCTCACCACTGGTGGGGACAGGGATTACCTACGAGCAGTACTTC
v_call: TRBV7-2; d_call: NA; j_call: TRBJ1-2; clone_size: NA; cdr3_aa: CASSLAAGNYGYTF; cdr3_nt: TGTGCCAGCAGCTTAGCCGCGGGGAACTATGGCTACACCTTC
v_call: TRBV9; d_call: NA; j_call: TRBJ2-2; clone_size: NA; cdr3_aa: CASTGGPNTGELFF; cdr3_nt: TGTGCCAGCACTGGGGGCCCTAACACCGGGGAGCTGTTTTTT